Below are 9 T cell receptor beta chains sequenced from a single sample in a study of long-term antiretroviral therapy in people with HIV. The assay used was immunoSEQ (version v3.0), run at survey level. The protocol was immunoSEQ multiplex PCR, while the TCRdb copy is restricted to in-frame clones and leaves out a portion. The sample gives thousands of clones, approximately 85% of which show up once; around 2.9% is in the top ten. The sample consisted of unsorted PBMCs, taken 3.7 years after starting antiretroviral therapy. The receptors here all came from a woman between 45 and 65 years old with HIV.

The chain recombines TRBV7-9 with TRBJ1-2, with TRBD1 matching 7 bases. Germline-derived CDR1 and CDR2 are SEHNR and FQNEAQ (reference sequence). Losses at the gene ends were 5 bases for V and 7 bases for J; bases not matched to a gene: 13. This CDR3 has 15 residues. The CDR3 sequence is CASSPPGDRLTGYTF. The CDR3 DNA is TGTGCCAGCAGCCCCCCTGGGGACAGACTGACTGGCTACACCTTC.

The rearrangement joins TRBV7-2 to TRBJ1-2; D gene uncertain. V dropped 4 bases and J dropped 5 bases, with 11 bases sitting between them. Germline CDR1 SGHTA, CDR2 FQGNSA. The CDR3 totals 13 residues. The CDR3, as DNA: TGTGCCAGCAGCTCGGAGTACTATTATGGCTACACCTTC. It is translated as CASSSEYYYGYTF.

CDR3 in DNA: TGTGCCAGTAACCCCCCCCTCTCCTACGAGCAGTACTTC. As protein: CASNPPLSYEQYF. The chain joins TRBV19 to TRBJ2-7; D unresolved. The CDR3 length is 13 residues. Germline loops: CDR1 LNHDA, CDR2 SQIVND (reference sequence). Trimming removed 7 bases at V and 0 bases at J, with 10 bases between.

The V gene is TRBV6-5, the J gene TRBJ1-4; D is undetermined. CDR1 and CDR2 (germline): MNHEY, SVGAGI. Trimming took off 2 bases at V and 8 bases at J, with 15 bases between the two ends. CDR3 size: 15 residues. Here the CDR3 DNA reads TGTGCCAGCAGTTACAGGCAGGCCGGCGCCGAAAAACTGTTTTTT. Translation: CASSYRQAGAEKLFF.

The chain employs TRBV5-1 and TRBJ1-2; TRBD1 might be the D (6 bases). V shed 0 bases and J shed 8 bases, with 11 bases lying between them. Germline CDR1 SGHRS, CDR2 YFSETQ. This CDR3 has 13 amino acids. CDR3 nucleotides: TGCGCCAGCAGCTTGGGCACAGGGAGCGGCTACACCTTC. Residues: CASSLGTGSGYTF.

The chain combines TRBV7-2 with TRBJ1-3, with 8 bases lining up with TRBD1. Trimming at V came to 5 bases and at J to 8 bases, leaving 20 bases not matched to a gene. CDR1 is SGHTA and CDR2 is FQGNSA in the germline V gene. CDR3 length: 18 amino acids. The DNA for the CDR3 is TGTGCCAGCAGCCAGGCGCCGGGGCAGGGGGCTTTAGGGTACACCATATATTTT. It encodes CASSQAPGQGALGYTIYF.

The chain couples TRBV13 to TRBJ2-1; 10 nucleotides match TRBD2. Trimming at V came to 0 bases and at J to 5 bases, leaving 10 bases not matched to a gene. Germline V CDR1 and CDR2: PRHDT, FYEKMQ (reference sequence). This CDR3 is built from 18 residues. CDR3 sequence (DNA): TGTGCCAGCAGCTTAGGGGGAGCGGGAGGGCCCGGGGACAATGAGCAGTTCTTC. Translating it yields CASSLGGAGGPGDNEQFF.

J is TRBJ2-3 and V is TRBV7-9, with D unresolved. The CDR3 extends over 14 amino acids. The V gene's germline CDR1 is SEHNR and CDR2 FQNEAQ (reference sequence). Between the trimmed V and J ends, which lost 1 base and 4 bases, there was a span of 9 bases. The CDR3 here is CASSLGQLADTQYF. The DNA of the CDR3 is TGTGCCAGCAGCTTAGGTCAGTTGGCAGATACGCAGTATTTT.

This rearrangement joins TRBV5-1 to TRBJ2-5; weak D call: TRBD1 (5 bases). Germline CDR1 reads SGHRS; CDR2 reads YFSETQ. V was trimmed by 4 bases and J by 1 base, leaving 20 bases between them. The CDR3 contains 17 residues. The CDR3 bases are TGCGCCAGCAGCGGTTTTAGGGGCCGAAACGCCCAAGAGACCCAGTACTTC. It encodes CASSGFRGRNAQETQYF.